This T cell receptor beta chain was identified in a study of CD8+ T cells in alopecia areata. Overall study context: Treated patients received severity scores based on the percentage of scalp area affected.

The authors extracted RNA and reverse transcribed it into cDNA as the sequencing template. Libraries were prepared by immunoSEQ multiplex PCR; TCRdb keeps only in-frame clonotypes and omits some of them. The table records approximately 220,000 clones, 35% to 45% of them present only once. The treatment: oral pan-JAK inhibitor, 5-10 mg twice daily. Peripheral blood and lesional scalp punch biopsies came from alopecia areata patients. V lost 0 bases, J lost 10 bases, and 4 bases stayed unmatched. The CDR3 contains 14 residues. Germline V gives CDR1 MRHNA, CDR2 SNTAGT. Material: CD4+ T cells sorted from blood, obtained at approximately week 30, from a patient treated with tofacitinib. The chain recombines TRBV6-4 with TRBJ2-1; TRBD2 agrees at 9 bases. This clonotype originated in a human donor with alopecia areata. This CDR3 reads CASSDSPGLAEQFF. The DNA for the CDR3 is TGTGCCAGCAGTGACTCTCCGGGACTAGCCGAGCAGTTCTTC.